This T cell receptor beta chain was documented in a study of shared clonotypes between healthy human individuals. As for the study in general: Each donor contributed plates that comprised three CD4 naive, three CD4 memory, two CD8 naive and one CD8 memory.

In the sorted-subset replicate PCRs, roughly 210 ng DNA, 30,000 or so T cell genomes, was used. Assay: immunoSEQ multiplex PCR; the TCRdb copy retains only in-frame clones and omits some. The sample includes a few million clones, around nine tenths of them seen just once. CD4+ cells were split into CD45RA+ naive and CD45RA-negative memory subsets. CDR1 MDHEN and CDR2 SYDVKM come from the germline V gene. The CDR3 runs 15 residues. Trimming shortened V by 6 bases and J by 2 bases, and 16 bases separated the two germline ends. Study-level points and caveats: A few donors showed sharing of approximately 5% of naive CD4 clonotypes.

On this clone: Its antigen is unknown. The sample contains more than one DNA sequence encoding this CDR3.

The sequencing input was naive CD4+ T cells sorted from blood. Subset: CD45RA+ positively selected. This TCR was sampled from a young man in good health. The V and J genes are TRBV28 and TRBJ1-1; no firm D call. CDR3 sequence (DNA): TGTGCCAGCAGCCTACCCGCCAGAGGTAACACTGAAGCTTTCTTT. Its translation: CASSLPARGNTEAFF.